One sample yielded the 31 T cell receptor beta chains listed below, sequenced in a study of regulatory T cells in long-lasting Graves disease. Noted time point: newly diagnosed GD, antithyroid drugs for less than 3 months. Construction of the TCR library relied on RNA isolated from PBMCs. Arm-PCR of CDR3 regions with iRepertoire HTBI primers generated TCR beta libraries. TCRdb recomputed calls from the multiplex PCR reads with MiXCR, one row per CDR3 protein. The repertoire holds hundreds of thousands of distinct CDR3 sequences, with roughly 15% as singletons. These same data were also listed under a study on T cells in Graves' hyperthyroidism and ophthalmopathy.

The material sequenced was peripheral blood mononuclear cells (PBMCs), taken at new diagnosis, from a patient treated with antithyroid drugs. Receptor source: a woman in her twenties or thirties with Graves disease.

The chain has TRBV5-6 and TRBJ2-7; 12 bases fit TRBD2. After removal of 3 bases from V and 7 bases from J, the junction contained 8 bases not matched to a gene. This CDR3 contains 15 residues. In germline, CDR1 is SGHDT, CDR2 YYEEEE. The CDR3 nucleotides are TGTGCCAGCAGCTCCCCAGGACTAGCGGGAAGGGAGCAGTACTTC. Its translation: CASSSPGLAGREQYF.

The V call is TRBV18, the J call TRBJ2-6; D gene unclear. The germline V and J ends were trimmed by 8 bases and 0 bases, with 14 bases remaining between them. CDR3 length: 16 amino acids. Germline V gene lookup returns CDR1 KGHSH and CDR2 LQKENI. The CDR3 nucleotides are TGTGCCAGCAACTTGGTGCCAGACTCTGGGGCCAACGTCCTGACTTTC. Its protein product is CASNLVPDSGANVLTF. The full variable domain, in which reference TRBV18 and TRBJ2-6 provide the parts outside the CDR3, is NAGVMQNPRHLVRRRGQEARLRCSPMKGHSHVYWYRQLPEEGLKFMVYLQKENIIDESGMPKERFSAEFPKEGPSILRIQQVVRGDSAAYFCASNLVPDSGANVLTFGAGSRLTVL.

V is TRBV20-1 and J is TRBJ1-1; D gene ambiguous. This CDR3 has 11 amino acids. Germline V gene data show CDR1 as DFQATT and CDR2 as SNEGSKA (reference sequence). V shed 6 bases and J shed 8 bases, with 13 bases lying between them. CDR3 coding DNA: TGCAGTGCCCCGAACGGAGGAGAAGCTTTCTTT. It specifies CSAPNGGEAFF.

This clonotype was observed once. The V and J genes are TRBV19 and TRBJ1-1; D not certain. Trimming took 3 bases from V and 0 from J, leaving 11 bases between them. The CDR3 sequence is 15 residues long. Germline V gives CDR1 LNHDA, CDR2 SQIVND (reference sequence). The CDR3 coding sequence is TGTGCCAGTAGTATGTTAAGGGAGGTGAACACTGAAGCTTTCTTT. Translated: CASSMLREVNTEAFF.

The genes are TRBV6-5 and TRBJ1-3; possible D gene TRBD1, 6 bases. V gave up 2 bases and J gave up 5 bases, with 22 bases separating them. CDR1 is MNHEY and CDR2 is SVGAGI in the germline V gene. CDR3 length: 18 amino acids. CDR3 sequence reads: CASSYAILRPGQRNTIYF. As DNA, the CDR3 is TGTGCCAGCAGTTACGCGATCCTCCGACCGGGACAACGAAACACCATATATTTT.

CDR3: CASSDPQAVQYF. CDR3 DNA sequence: TGTGCCAGCAGTGATCCCCAGGCCGTTCAGTACTTC. J is TRBJ2-4 and V is TRBV12-3 or TRBV12-4; no firm D call. The V end was cut by 5 bases, the J end by 11 bases, with 13 bases between. The CDR3 spans 12 residues.

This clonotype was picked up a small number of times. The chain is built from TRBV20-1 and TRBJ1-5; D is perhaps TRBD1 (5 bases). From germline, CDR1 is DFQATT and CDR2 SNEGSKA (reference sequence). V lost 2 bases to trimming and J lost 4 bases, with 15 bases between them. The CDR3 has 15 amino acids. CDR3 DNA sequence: TGCAGTGCTAGAAGGGGAGGAACACCGAATCAGCCCCAGCATTTT. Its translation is CSARRGGTPNQPQHF.

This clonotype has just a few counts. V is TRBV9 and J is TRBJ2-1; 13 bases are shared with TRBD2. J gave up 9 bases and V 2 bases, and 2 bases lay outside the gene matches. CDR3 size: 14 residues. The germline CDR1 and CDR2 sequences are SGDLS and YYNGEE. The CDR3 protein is CASSVWTSGSEQFF. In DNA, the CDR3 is TGTGCCAGCAGCGTCTGGACTAGCGGGAGTGAGCAGTTCTTC.

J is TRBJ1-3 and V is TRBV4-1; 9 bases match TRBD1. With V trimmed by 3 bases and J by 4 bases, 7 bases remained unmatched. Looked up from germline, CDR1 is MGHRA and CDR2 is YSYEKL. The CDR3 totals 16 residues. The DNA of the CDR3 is TGCGCCAGCAGCCAGACACATGGGACAGGGGGAAACACCATATATTTT. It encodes CASSQTHGTGGNTIYF.

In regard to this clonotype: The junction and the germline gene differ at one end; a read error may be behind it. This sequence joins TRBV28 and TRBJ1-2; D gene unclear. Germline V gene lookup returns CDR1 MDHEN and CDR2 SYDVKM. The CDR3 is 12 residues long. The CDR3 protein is CASSFSLEERDF. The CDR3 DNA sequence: TGTGCCAGCAGTTTCTCCCTTGAGGAACGGGACTTC.

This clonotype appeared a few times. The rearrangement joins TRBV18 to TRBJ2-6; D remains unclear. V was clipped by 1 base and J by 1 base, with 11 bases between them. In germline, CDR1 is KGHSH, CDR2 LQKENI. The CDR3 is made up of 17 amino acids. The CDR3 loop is CASSPRAEPSGANVLTF. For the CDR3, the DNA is TGTGCCAGCTCACCACGGGCAGAACCTTCTGGGGCCAACGTCCTGACTTTC.

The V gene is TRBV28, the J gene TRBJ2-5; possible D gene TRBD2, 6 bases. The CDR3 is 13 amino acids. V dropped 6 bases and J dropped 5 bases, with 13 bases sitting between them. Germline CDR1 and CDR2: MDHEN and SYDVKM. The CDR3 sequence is CASSPAGSETQYF. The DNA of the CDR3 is TGTGCCAGCAGCCCCGCCGGGAGCGAGACCCAGTACTTC.

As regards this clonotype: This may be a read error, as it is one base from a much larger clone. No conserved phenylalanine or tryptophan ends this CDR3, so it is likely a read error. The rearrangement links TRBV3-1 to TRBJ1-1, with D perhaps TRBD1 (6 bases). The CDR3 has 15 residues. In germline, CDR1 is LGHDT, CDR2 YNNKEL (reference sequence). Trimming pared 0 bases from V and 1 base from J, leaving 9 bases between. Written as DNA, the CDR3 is TGTGCCAGCAGCCAAGATGGACAGTCGAACACTGAAGCTTTCTCT. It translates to CASSQDGQSNTEAFS.

CDR3 residues: CASSPILRERQETQYF. The CDR3 nucleotides are TGTGCCAGCAGCCCAATACTCCGGGAGCGCCAAGAGACCCAGTACTTC. V usage is TRBV3-1 and J usage is TRBJ2-5, with D perhaps matching TRBD2 (6 bases). V was cut by 4 bases and J by 1 base, with 16 bases left in between. The CDR3 has 16 amino acids. Looked up from germline, CDR1 is LGHDT and CDR2 is YNNKEL (reference sequence).

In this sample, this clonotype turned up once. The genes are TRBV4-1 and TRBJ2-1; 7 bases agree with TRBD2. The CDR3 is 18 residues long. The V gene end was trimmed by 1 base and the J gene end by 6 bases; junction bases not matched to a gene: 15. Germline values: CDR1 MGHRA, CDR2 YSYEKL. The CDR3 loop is CASSQGAPGTTLGNEQFF. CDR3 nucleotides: TGCGCCAGCAGCCAAGGGGCCCCCGGGACTACCCTCGGCAATGAGCAGTTCTTC.

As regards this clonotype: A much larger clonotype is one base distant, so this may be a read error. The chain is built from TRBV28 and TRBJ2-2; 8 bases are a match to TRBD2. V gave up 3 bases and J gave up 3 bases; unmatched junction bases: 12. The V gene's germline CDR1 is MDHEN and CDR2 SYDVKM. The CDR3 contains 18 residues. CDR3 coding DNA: TGTGCCAGCAGTTTGCTCGGTTTGCGGGGGGCGGACACCGGGGAGCTGTTTTTT. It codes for CASSLLGLRGADTGELFF.

CDR3 bases: TGCAGTGCTAGAGATCTAAGGACTAGCGGCTTCTCCTACAATGAGCAGTTCTTC. Protein product: CSARDLRTSGFSYNEQFF. The gene calls are TRBV20-1 and TRBJ2-1; TRBD2 matches 10 bases. V lost 0 bases to trimming and J lost 0 bases; unmatched junction nucleotides: 8. The CDR3 contains 18 residues. Germline V gene lookup returns CDR1 DFQATT and CDR2 SNEGSKA (reference sequence).

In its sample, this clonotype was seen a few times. The CDR3 here is CASSTLGGSPQHF. CDR3 coding DNA: TGTGCCAGCAGTACACTCGGTGGGAGCCCCCAGCATTTT. The chain joins TRBV25-1 to TRBJ1-5; D gene uncertain. Deletions cut 5 bases from V and 10 bases from J, with 15 bases between. This CDR3 comprises 13 residues. Looked up from germline, CDR1 is MGHDK and CDR2 is SYGVNS.

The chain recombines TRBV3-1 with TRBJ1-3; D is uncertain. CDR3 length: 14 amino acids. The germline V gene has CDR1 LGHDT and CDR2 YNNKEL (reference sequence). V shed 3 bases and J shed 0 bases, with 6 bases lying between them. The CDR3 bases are TGTGCCAGCAGCCAGCACTACTCTGGAAACACCATATATTTT. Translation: CASSQHYSGNTIYF.

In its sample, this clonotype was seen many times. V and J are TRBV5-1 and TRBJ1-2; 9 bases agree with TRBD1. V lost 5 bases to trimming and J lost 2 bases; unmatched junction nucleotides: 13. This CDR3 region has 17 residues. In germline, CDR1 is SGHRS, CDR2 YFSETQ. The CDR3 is CASRPQQQGALNYGYTF. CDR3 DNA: TGCGCCAGCAGACCACAGCAACAGGGGGCACTGAACTATGGCTACACCTTC. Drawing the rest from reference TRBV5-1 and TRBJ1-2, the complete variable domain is KAGVTQTPRYLIKTRGQQVTLSCSPISGHRSVSWYQQTPGQGLQFLFEYFSETQRNKGNFPGRFSGRQFSNSRSEMNVSTLELGDSALYLCASRPQQQGALNYGYTFGSGTRLTVV.

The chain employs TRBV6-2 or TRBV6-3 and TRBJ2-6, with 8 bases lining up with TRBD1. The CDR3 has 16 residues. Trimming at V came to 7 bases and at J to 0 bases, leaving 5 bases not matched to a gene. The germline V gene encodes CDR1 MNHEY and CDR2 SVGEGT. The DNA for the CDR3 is TGTGCCAGCAAAAGGACAGGGAGCTCTGGGGCCAACGTCCTGACTTTC. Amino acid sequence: CASKRTGSSGANVLTF.

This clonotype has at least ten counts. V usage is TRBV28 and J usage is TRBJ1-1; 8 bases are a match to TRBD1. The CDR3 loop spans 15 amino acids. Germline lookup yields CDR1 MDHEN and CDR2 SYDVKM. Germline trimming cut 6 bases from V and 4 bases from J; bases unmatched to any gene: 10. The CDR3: CASRGGTGLRTEAFF. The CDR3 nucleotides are TGTGCCAGCAGAGGCGGGACAGGCCTTCGCACTGAAGCTTTCTTT.

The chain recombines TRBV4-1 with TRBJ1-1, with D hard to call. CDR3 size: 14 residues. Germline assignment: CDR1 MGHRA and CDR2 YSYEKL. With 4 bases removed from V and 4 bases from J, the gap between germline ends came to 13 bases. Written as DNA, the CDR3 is TGCGCCAGCAGCCTATTGCAGGTCGGCACTGAAGCTTTCTTT. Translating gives CASSLLQVGTEAFF.

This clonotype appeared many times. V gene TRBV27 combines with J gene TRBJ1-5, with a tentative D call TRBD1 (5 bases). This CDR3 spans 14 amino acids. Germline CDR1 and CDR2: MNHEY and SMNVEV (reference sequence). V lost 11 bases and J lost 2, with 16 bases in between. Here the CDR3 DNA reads TGTGCCGGCGACAGCAATGTTGGCAATCAGCCCCAGCATTTT. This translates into CAGDSNVGNQPQHF.

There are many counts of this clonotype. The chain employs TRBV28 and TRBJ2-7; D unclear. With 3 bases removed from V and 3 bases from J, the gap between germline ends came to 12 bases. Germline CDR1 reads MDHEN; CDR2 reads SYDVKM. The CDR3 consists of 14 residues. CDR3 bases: TGTGCCAGCAGTTTTGGTGGGAACCTCTACGAGCAGTACTTC. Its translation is CASSFGGNLYEQYF.

CDR3 sequence: CASSLGGAESYEQYF. DNA of the CDR3: TGTGCCAGCAGTTTGGGGGGGGCAGAATCGTACGAGCAGTACTTC. The chain carries TRBV28 and TRBJ2-7, with D possibly being TRBD2 (7 bases). The V gene's germline CDR1 is MDHEN and CDR2 SYDVKM. V shed 3 bases and J shed 4 bases, with 16 bases lying between them. CDR3 length equals 15 residues. The full variable domain, rest sourced from reference TRBV28 and TRBJ2-7, is DVKVTQSSRYLVKRTGEKVFLECVQDMDHENMFWYRQDPGLGLRLIYFSYDVKMKEKGDIPEGYSVSREKKERFSLILESASTNQTSMYLCASSLGGAESYEQYFGPGTRLTVT.

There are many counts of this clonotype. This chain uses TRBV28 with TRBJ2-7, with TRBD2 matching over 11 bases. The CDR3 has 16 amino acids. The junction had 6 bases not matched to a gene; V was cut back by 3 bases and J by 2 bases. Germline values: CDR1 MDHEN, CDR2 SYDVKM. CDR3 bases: TGTGCCAGCAGTTTCTTCGGTAGCGGGAGGGCCTACGAGCAGTACTTC. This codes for CASSFFGSGRAYEQYF.

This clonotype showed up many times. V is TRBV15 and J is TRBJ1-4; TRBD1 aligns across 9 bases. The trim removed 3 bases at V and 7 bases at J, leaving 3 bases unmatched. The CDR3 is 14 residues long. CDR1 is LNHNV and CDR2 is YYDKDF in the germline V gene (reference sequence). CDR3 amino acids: CATSRGQGGEKLFF. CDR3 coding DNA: TGTGCCACCAGCAGGGGACAGGGCGGTGAAAAACTGTTTTTT. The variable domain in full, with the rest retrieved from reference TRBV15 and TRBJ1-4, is DAMVIQNPRYQVTQFGKPVTLSCSQTLNHNVMYWYQQKSSQAPKLLFHYYDKDFNNEADTPDNFQSRRPNTSFCFLDIRSPGLGDTAMYLCATSRGQGGEKLFFGSGTQLSVL.

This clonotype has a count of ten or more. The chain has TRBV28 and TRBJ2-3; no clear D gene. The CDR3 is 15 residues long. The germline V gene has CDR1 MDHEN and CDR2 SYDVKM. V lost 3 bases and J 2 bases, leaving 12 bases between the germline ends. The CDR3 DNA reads TGTGCCAGCAGTTTCTCTCTAAAGATCACAGATACGCAGTATTTT. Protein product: CASSFSLKITDTQYF.

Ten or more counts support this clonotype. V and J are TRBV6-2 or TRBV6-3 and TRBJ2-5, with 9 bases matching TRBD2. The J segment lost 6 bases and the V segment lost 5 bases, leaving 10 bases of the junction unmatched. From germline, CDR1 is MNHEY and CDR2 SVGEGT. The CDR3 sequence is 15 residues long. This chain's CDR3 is CASSPLSGSAKTQYF. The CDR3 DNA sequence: TGTGCCAGCAGTCCTCTTAGCGGGAGCGCGAAGACCCAGTACTTC.

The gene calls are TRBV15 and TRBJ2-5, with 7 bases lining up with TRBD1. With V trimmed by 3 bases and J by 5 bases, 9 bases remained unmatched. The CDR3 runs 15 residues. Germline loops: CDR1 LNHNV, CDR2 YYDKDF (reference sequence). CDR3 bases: TGTGCCACCAGCAGGGGAACTTCAGGGGGTGAGACCCAGTACTTC. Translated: CATSRGTSGGETQYF.